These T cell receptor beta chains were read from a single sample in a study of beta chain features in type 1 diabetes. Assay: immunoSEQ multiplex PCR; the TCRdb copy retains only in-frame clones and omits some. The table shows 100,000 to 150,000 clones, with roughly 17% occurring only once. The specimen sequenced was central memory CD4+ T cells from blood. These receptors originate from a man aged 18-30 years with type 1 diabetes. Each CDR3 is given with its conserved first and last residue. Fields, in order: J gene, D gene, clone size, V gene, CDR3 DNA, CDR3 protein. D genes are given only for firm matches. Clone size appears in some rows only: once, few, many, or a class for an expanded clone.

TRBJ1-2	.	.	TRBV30	TGTGCCTGGAGTGTCGGGGTTAACTATGGCTACACCTTC	CAWSVGVNYGYTF
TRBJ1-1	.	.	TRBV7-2	TGTGCCAGCAGCTTCGCCTTTCTGAACACTGAAGCTTTCTTT	CASSFAFLNTEAFF
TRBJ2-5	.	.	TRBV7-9	TGTGCCAGCAGCCCACCTAGGACAAAAGAGACCCAGTACTTC	CASSPPRTKETQYF
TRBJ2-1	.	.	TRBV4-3	TGCGCCAGCAGCCAAGCGGGCCTCGGTGAGCAGTTCTTC	CASSQAGLGEQFF
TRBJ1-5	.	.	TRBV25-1	TGTGCCAGCAATGGAGGGACAAGCAATCAGCCCCAGCATTTT	CASNGGTSNQPQHF
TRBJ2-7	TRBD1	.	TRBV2	TGTGCCAGCAAACTGGACAGGGGCTACGAGCAGTACTTC	CASKLDRGYEQYF
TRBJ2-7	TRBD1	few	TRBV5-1	TGCGCCAGCAGCCCACAGGGGACCAACTACGAGCAGTACTTC	CASSPQGTNYEQYF
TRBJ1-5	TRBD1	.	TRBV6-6	TGTGCCAGCAGCGACAGGGGTGGCAATCAGCCCCAGCATTTT	CASSDRGGNQPQHF
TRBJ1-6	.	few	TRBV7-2	TGTGCCAGCAGCCGTCTAAATCTCGACACCCTGACAACACCCCTCCACTTT	CASSRLNLDTLTTPLHF
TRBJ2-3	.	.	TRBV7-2	TGTGCCAGCAGCTTAGACACCCTTGTAAATACGCAGTATTTT	CASSLDTLVNTQYF
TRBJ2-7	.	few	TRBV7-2	TGTGCCAGCAGCTTTGGACGGTTGAGCTCCTACGAGCAGTACTTC	CASSFGRLSSYEQYF